These 32 T cell receptor beta chains share one sample of origin, sequenced in a study of blood T cell repertoires in COVID-19. TCRdb keeps only in-frame clones here, not all; method: immunoSEQ multiplex PCR. The table lists 110,000 or so clones, about four fifths of them singletons. Sequenced: peripheral blood. All receptors derive from a middle-aged woman with acute or convalescent COVID-19.

The chain carries TRBV5-4 and TRBJ2-7; D is possibly TRBD2 (5 bases). Looked up from germline, CDR1 is SGHNT and CDR2 is YYREEE (reference sequence). V lost 2 bases and J 0 bases, leaving 9 bases between the germline ends. CDR3 length equals 14 residues. CDR3 DNA: TGTGCCAGCAGCTTCGGACTGATCTCCTACGAGCAGTACTTC. Amino acid sequence: CASSFGLISYEQYF. The full variable domain, in which reference TRBV5-4 and TRBJ2-7 provide the parts outside the CDR3, is ETGVTQSPTHLIKTRGQQVTLRCSSQSGHNTVSWYQQALGQGPQFIFQYYREEENGRGNFPPRFSGLQFPNYSSELNVNALELDDSALYLCASSFGLISYEQYFGPGTRLTVT.

The J gene is TRBJ2-1, the V gene TRBV5-1, with a tentative D call TRBD2 (6 bases). Germline assignment: CDR1 SGHRS and CDR2 YFSETQ. The CDR3 is made up of 13 amino acids. V shed 2 bases and J shed 7 bases, with 10 bases lying between them. DNA for the CDR3: TGCGCCAGCAGCTTACAGGAGGGGAATGAGCAGTTCTTC. This translates into CASSLQEGNEQFF.

The chain has TRBV11-3 and TRBJ2-7, with 11 bases aligning to TRBD2. This CDR3 contains 14 residues. The J segment lost 8 bases and the V segment lost 5 bases, leaving 8 bases of the junction unmatched. Germline V gives CDR1 SGHNT, CDR2 YENEEA. CDR3 amino acids: CASSTGTSGAKQYF. The CDR3 coding sequence is TGTGCCAGCAGCACCGGGACTAGCGGAGCAAAGCAGTACTTC.

The rearrangement joins TRBV5-6 to TRBJ2-7, with 7 positions matching TRBD1. Trimming removed 3 bases from V and 3 bases from J; junction bases left unmatched: 3. The length of the CDR3 is 13 residues. Per germline, CDR1 SGHDT and CDR2 YYEEEE. DNA of the CDR3: TGTGCCAGCAGCTGGGACAGAGTCTACGAGCAGTACTTC. This gives the protein CASSWDRVYEQYF.

This chain uses TRBV6-6 with TRBJ2-3, with 8 bases matching TRBD1. The CDR3 contains 16 residues. The J segment lost 1 base and the V segment lost 5 bases, leaving 8 bases of the junction unmatched. Germline assignment: CDR1 MNHNY and CDR2 SVGAGI (reference sequence). For the CDR3, the DNA is TGTGCCAGCAGTCGAACAGGGGGTCGGCGCACAGATACGCAGTATTTT. Translating gives CASSRTGGRRTDTQYF.

V and J are TRBV7-2 and TRBJ1-6, with 7 bases matching TRBD1. The CDR3 has 16 amino acids. Germline CDR1 and CDR2: SGHTA and FQGNSA. Trimming at V came to 2 bases and at J to 0 bases, leaving 1 base not matched to a gene. CDR3 loop: CASSLNRGSYNSPLHF. CDR3 coding DNA: TGTGCCAGCAGCTTAAACAGGGGCTCCTATAATTCACCCCTCCACTTT.

This clone was seen just once. CDR3 sequence: CASSLGTDRYGYTF. Written as DNA, the CDR3 is TGTGCCAGCAGCTTAGGTACAGATCGCTATGGCTACACCTTC. V and J are TRBV7-3 and TRBJ1-2; D is uncertain. V was trimmed by 2 bases and J by 4 bases, leaving 11 bases between them. Germline CDR1 and CDR2: SGHTA and FQGTGA. The length of the CDR3 is 14 residues.

The chain carries TRBV5-1 and TRBJ2-7, with 9 bases fitting TRBD1. Germline-derived CDR1 and CDR2 are SGHRS and YFSETQ. With V trimmed by 4 bases and J by 1 base, 6 bases remained unmatched. CDR3 length: 15 residues. This CDR3 reads CASSPVTGGSYEQYF. The CDR3 coding sequence is TGCGCCAGCAGCCCTGTGACAGGGGGATCCTACGAGCAGTACTTC.

This clone was counted a single time. The chain employs TRBV5-4 and TRBJ2-3, with 14 nucleotides matching TRBD2. Germline CDR1 SGHNT, CDR2 YYREEE (reference sequence). CDR3 size: 19 residues. The V gene end was trimmed by 5 bases and the J gene end by 0 bases; junction bases not matched to a gene: 11. Written as DNA, the CDR3 is TGTGCCAGCAGTCCCGGACTAGCGGGGGGCAGTGCTAGCACAGATACGCAGTATTTT. Protein: CASSPGLAGGSASTDTQYF.

The V and J genes are TRBV6-5 and TRBJ1-1; 8 bases map to TRBD1. Germline assignment: CDR1 MNHEY and CDR2 SVGAGI. This CDR3 spans 16 amino acids. V gave up 6 bases and J gave up 5 bases; unmatched junction bases: 14. This chain's CDR3 is CASRYQGDRIGTEAFF. The DNA of the CDR3 is TGTGCCAGCAGATACCAGGGGGACAGGATCGGGACTGAAGCTTTCTTT.

V gene TRBV4-3 combines with J gene TRBJ1-2; the D gene is possibly TRBD1 (6 bases). The CDR3 runs to 15 residues. V lost 0 bases and J 4 bases, leaving 12 bases between the germline ends. CDR1 and CDR2 from the germline V gene are LGHNA and YSLEER. CDR3 in amino acids: CASSQEQGLSYGYTF. The CDR3 nucleotides read TGCGCCAGCAGCCAAGAACAGGGTTTAAGCTATGGCTACACCTTC.

This chain joins TRBV28 and TRBJ1-6; no definite D call. This CDR3 is built from 15 residues. Looked up from germline, CDR1 is MDHEN and CDR2 is SYDVKM. V was pared by 3 bases and J by 7 bases, with 13 bases between. This chain's CDR3 is CASSFGETANSPLHF. The DNA for the CDR3 is TGTGCCAGCAGTTTCGGGGAGACGGCGAATTCACCCCTCCACTTT.

The genes are TRBV5-1 and TRBJ2-7, with D tentatively TRBD1 (5 bases). This CDR3 spans 14 amino acids. V lost 4 bases and J 6 bases, leaving 17 bases between the germline ends. Germline lookup yields CDR1 SGHRS and CDR2 YFSETQ. CDR3 sequence: CASSPKFPQGEQYF. The CDR3 DNA reads TGCGCCAGCAGCCCGAAATTTCCCCAGGGCGAGCAGTACTTC.

V and J are TRBV28 and TRBJ2-1; no firm D call. Germline V gene data show CDR1 as MDHEN and CDR2 as SYDVKM. This CDR3 has 11 amino acids. V dropped 5 bases and J dropped 7 bases, with 6 bases sitting between them. CDR3: CASSISNEQFF. The CDR3 bases are TGTGCCAGCAGTATTAGTAATGAGCAGTTCTTC.

The rearrangement uses TRBV6-5 and TRBJ1-1, with a weak D call TRBD1 (5 bases). V lost 2 bases and J lost 3, with 13 bases in between. This CDR3 region has 15 residues. Germline CDR1 is MNHEY and CDR2 is SVGAGI. The CDR3 sequence: CASSYAARVDTEAFF. The CDR3 DNA sequence: TGTGCCAGCAGTTACGCGGCCAGGGTAGACACTGAAGCTTTCTTT.

The chain has TRBV5-1 and TRBJ1-2; D is possibly TRBD1 (5 bases). The CDR3 extends over 15 amino acids. Germline CDR1 is SGHRS and CDR2 is YFSETQ. V was shortened by 0 bases and J by 11 bases, with 20 bases between the two germline ends. CDR3 sequence: CASSLDFQGGEGYTF. DNA of the CDR3: TGCGCCAGCAGCTTGGATTTTCAAGGAGGGGAAGGTTACACCTTC.

The rearrangement links TRBV11-3 to TRBJ2-2; perhaps TRBD2 as D (6 bases). The length of the CDR3 is 15 residues. V lost 3 bases to trimming and J lost 1 base, with 9 bases between them. Germline V gives CDR1 SGHNT, CDR2 YENEEA. CDR3 bases: TGTGCCAGCAGCTTGGGGGGTCTGAACACCGGGGAGCTGTTTTTT. It yields the protein CASSLGGLNTGELFF. The full variable domain, rest sourced from reference TRBV11-3 and TRBJ2-2, is EAGVVQSPRYKIIEKKQPVAFWCNPISGHNTLYWYLQNLGQGPELLIRYENEEAVDDSQLPKDRFSAERLKGVDSTLKIQPAELGDSAVYLCASSLGGLNTGELFFGEGSRLTVL.

The chain couples TRBV13 to TRBJ1-2, with D perhaps TRBD1 (5 bases). Germline V gives CDR1 PRHDT, CDR2 FYEKMQ (reference sequence). V was shortened by 4 bases and J by 5 bases, with 11 bases between the two germline ends. The CDR3 covers 13 residues. CDR3 protein: CASSSRTPYGYTF. CDR3 nucleotide sequence: TGTGCCAGCAGCTCGAGGACACCGTATGGCTACACCTTC.

A single count supports this clone. V and J are TRBV9 and TRBJ2-5; TRBD1 might be the D (5 bases). This CDR3 is 14 amino acids long. Trimming took 0 bases from V and 2 from J, leaving 8 bases between them. The germline V gene encodes CDR1 SGDLS and CDR2 YYNGEE. The CDR3 DNA sequence: TGTGCCAGCAGCGTAGGGGGCCTACAAGAGACCCAGTACTTC. As protein: CASSVGGLQETQYF.

The genes are TRBV6-5 and TRBJ1-2; D is possibly TRBD1 (5 bases). The length of the CDR3 is 14 residues. The V end was cut by 4 bases, the J end by 6 bases, with 15 bases between. Germline V gene data show CDR1 as MNHEY and CDR2 as SVGAGI. The CDR3, as DNA: TGTGCCAGCAGTTCCTCCAGGGCCCGGAATGGCTACACCTTC. As protein: CASSSSRARNGYTF.

A single count supports this clone. In nucleotides, the CDR3 is TGTGCCAGCAGCTTATGGGCGGGCCCCTACGAGCAGTACTTC. It codes for CASSLWAGPYEQYF. V is TRBV7-2 and J is TRBJ2-7; TRBD2 is a possible D gene (5 bases). The CDR3 has 14 amino acids. V lost 2 bases to trimming and J lost 2 bases, with 10 bases between them. Germline values: CDR1 SGHTA, CDR2 FQGNSA.

This clone came up a few times. This chain connects TRBV6-2 or TRBV6-3 to TRBJ2-4; 7 bases fit TRBD2. The V gene's germline CDR1 is MNHEY and CDR2 SVGEGT. The CDR3 consists of 19 residues. Trimming at V came to 2 bases and at J to 3 bases, leaving 16 bases not matched to a gene. The CDR3 DNA reads TGTGCCAGCAGTTACACCCCCCGTCAAAGCGGGGATTACAAAAACATTCAGTACTTC. Its translation: CASSYTPRQSGDYKNIQYF.

The chain carries TRBV3-1 (or the pseudogene TRBV3-2) and TRBJ2-7; no definite D call. V dropped 0 bases and J dropped 1 base, with 7 bases sitting between them. Germline V lookup: CDR1 LGHDT, CDR2 YNNKEL (reference sequence). The CDR3 sequence is 14 residues long. CDR3 in DNA: TGTGCCAGCAGCCAAGACAGGTTGTCCTACGAGCAGTACTTC. It is translated as CASSQDRLSYEQYF.

The rearrangement links TRBV7-2 to TRBJ2-3; D may be TRBD1 (6 bases). V lost 0 bases and J lost 1, with 8 bases in between. The CDR3 covers 15 residues. Per the germline V gene, CDR1 is SGHTA and CDR2 is FQGNSA. Here the CDR3 reads CASSLAGQRTDTQYF. The CDR3 region has the DNA TGTGCCAGCAGCTTAGCTGGACAGCGCACAGATACGCAGTATTTT.

This sequence joins TRBV2 and TRBJ2-3; 8 bases line up with TRBD2. The V gene's germline CDR1 is SNHLY and CDR2 FYNNEI. The junction had 6 bases not matched to a gene; V was cut back by 0 bases and J by 1 base. This CDR3 comprises 17 residues. The CDR3 here is CASSEAGTSGRTDTQYF. The CDR3 coding sequence is TGTGCCAGCAGTGAAGCGGGCACTAGCGGACGCACAGATACGCAGTATTTT.

The V gene is TRBV5-1, the J gene TRBJ2-6; possibly TRBD1 for D (6 bases). The germline CDR1 and CDR2 sequences are SGHRS and YFSETQ. The CDR3 is 16 residues long. The germline V and J ends were trimmed by 5 bases and 8 bases, with 20 bases remaining between them. In DNA, the CDR3 is TGCGCCAGCAGTTCCAAGGTAGGGGACATACCCAACGTCCTGACTTTC. Its protein is CASSSKVGDIPNVLTF. The whole variable domain, remainder taken from reference TRBV5-1 and TRBJ2-6, is KAGVTQTPRYLIKTRGQQVTLSCSPISGHRSVSWYQQTPGQGLQFLFEYFSETQRNKGNFPGRFSGRQFSNSRSEMNVSTLELGDSALYLCASSSKVGDIPNVLTFGAGSRLTVL.

This clone was seen a handful of times. This chain joins TRBV6-5 and TRBJ1-4; tentatively, D is TRBD1 (5 bases). CDR3 length equals 15 residues. The V end was cut by 8 bases, the J end by 3 bases, with 16 bases between. CDR1 and CDR2 from the germline V gene are MNHEY and SVGAGI. The CDR3 loop is CASGLSGTPNEKLFF. CDR3 sequence (DNA): TGTGCCAGCGGTCTATCCGGGACTCCTAATGAAAAACTGTTTTTT.

V is TRBV5-4 and J is TRBJ2-2, with a weak D call TRBD1 (5 bases). Trimming removed 2 bases at V and 3 bases at J, with 11 bases between. Germline V gene sequence: CDR1 SGHNT, CDR2 YYREEE (reference sequence). The CDR3 extends over 15 amino acids. The CDR3 bases are TGTGCCAGCAGCTTAGGGCAGGGTGACACCGGGGAGCTGTTTTTT. Translated: CASSLGQGDTGELFF.

This chain joins TRBV5-6 and TRBJ2-7; TRBD1 matches 7 bases. The CDR3 is made up of 15 amino acids. The V and J ends lost 4 bases and 0 bases, in that order; junction bases with no gene match: 7. Germline loops: CDR1 SGHDT, CDR2 YYEEEE. The CDR3 nucleotides are TGTGCCAGCAGCCCGACAGGGAAAATCTCCTACGAGCAGTACTTC. Encoded protein: CASSPTGKISYEQYF.

The chain carries TRBV20-1 and TRBJ2-1; D is perhaps TRBD2 (6 bases). Looked up from germline, CDR1 is DFQATT and CDR2 is SNEGSKA (reference sequence). Trimming removed 3 bases at V and 16 bases at J, with 16 bases between. The CDR3 is 11 residues long. The CDR3 DNA sequence: TGCAGTGCTAGGGCTGAGGAGGGGAGATTCTTC. Translated: CSARAEEGRFF.

The chain employs TRBV11-2 and TRBJ2-5; possibly TRBD2 for D (5 bases). Germline V gene sequence: CDR1 SGHAT, CDR2 FQNNGV. Trimming shortened V by 3 bases and J by 5 bases, and 10 bases separated the two germline ends. The CDR3 is made up of 13 amino acids. CDR3 in amino acids: CASSFGGRETQYF. The CDR3, as DNA: TGTGCCAGCAGCTTCGGAGGTCGGGAGACCCAGTACTTC. Supplemented by reference TRBV11-2 and TRBJ2-5, the full variable domain reads EAGVAQSPRYKIIEKRQSVAFWCNPISGHATLYWYQQILGQGPKLLIQFQNNGVVDDSQLPKDRFSAERLKGVDSTLKIQPAKLEDSAVYLCASSFGGRETQYFGPGTRLLVL.

The chain joins TRBV6-5 to TRBJ2-2; TRBD1 aligns across 7 bases. Germline V gene data show CDR1 as MNHEY and CDR2 as SVGAGI. V was clipped by 6 bases and J by 0 bases; unmatched bases: 4. The CDR3 is 15 amino acids. The CDR3 loop reads CASSRDSPNTGELFF. The DNA for the CDR3 is TGTGCCAGCAGCCGGGACAGCCCGAACACCGGGGAGCTGTTTTTT.